A single sample is the source of the 17 T cell receptor beta chains below, sequenced in a study of blood T cell repertoires in COVID-19. Only in-frame clones appear in the TCRdb table, and some are missing; sequencing was by immunoSEQ multiplex PCR. The table records 100,000 to 150,000 clones, roughly 69% of them present only once. The sample consisted of peripheral blood. Receptors originate from a woman between 65 and 79 years old with acute or convalescent COVID-19.

CDR3 loop: CASPFGERVDGSDTQYF. CDR3 DNA: TGTGCCAGCCCATTTGGGGAGCGGGTGGACGGGTCAGATACGCAGTATTTT. The chain joins TRBV7-3 to TRBJ2-3; weak D call: TRBD2 (6 bases). Germline values: CDR1 SGHTA, CDR2 FQGTGA. Trimming stripped 8 bases from V and 4 bases from J, with 25 bases between. This CDR3 is built from 17 residues.

This chain uses TRBV6-5 with TRBJ2-7; 9 bases fit TRBD2. The V gene end was trimmed by 6 bases and the J gene end by 2 bases; junction bases not matched to a gene: 5. The CDR3 contains 14 residues. The germline V gene has CDR1 MNHEY and CDR2 SVGAGI. The DNA of the CDR3 is TGTGCCAGCAGCCTAGCGGGGAACCCCTACGAGCAGTACTTC. It codes for CASSLAGNPYEQYF.

CDR3 loop: CASRTQGYSNQPQHF. Written as DNA, the CDR3 is TGTGCCAGCAGAACTCAGGGTTATAGCAATCAGCCCCAGCATTTT. The chain couples TRBV27 to TRBJ1-5, with a possible D match to TRBD1 (5 bases). From germline, CDR1 is MNHEY and CDR2 SMNVEV (reference sequence). The CDR3 consists of 15 residues. V shed 6 bases and J shed 0 bases, with 12 bases lying between them.

This chain joins TRBV4-3 and TRBJ1-6, with D possibly matching TRBD1 (5 bases). Between the trimmed V and J ends, which lost 1 base and 7 bases, there was a span of 11 bases. Looked up from germline, CDR1 is LGHNA and CDR2 is YSLEER. This CDR3 has 15 residues. CDR3 DNA sequence: TGCGCCAGCAGCCAAGCCAGGGAACTCAATTCACCCCTCCACTTT. Protein product: CASSQARELNSPLHF.

This chain connects TRBV5-1 to TRBJ2-7, with 10 bases fitting TRBD1. CDR3 length: 15 residues. With V trimmed by 0 bases and J by 9 bases, 9 bases remained unmatched. Looked up from germline, CDR1 is SGHRS and CDR2 is YFSETQ. DNA of the CDR3: TGCGCCAGCAGCTTGGCCGGGGACAGGGGCGCGTGGCAGTACTTC. It yields the protein CASSLAGDRGAWQYF.

V usage is TRBV7-8 and J usage is TRBJ2-7; D call uncertain. Germline values: CDR1 SGHVS, CDR2 FQNEAQ. Trimming stripped 2 bases from V and 0 bases from J, with 11 bases between. The CDR3 runs 15 residues. For the CDR3, the DNA is TGTGCCAGCAGCTTACCCCGCGGATCCTCCTACGAGCAGTACTTC. Encoded protein: CASSLPRGSSYEQYF. Filled out from reference TRBV7-8 and TRBJ2-7, the complete variable domain reads GAGVSQSPRYKVAKRGQDVALRCDPISGHVSLFWYQQALGQGPEFLTYFQNEAQLDKSGLPSDRFFAERPEGSVSTLKIQRTQQEDSAVYLCASSLPRGSSYEQYFGPGTRLTVT.

This sequence joins TRBV6-5 and TRBJ2-1, with a possible D match to TRBD2 (6 bases). The germline V and J ends were trimmed by 6 bases and 9 bases, with 9 bases remaining between them. The CDR3 covers 11 residues. CDR1 is MNHEY, CDR2 SVGAGI, per germline. Written as DNA, the CDR3 is TGTGCCAGCAGGGCGCGGGGTGAGCAGTTCTTC. Its translation is CASRARGEQFF.

In its sample, this clone was seen once. The V call is TRBV9, the J call TRBJ2-5, with TRBD2 matching over 8 bases. This CDR3 spans 15 amino acids. Germline V gene data show CDR1 as SGDLS and CDR2 as YYNGEE. V shed 4 bases, J shed 5 bases, and the junction held 10 bases outside the gene matches. CDR3: CASSQSGGAGETQYF. CDR3 in DNA: TGTGCCAGCAGCCAATCCGGGGGGGCCGGCGAGACCCAGTACTTC.

The rearrangement links TRBV18 to TRBJ2-5; 12 bases map to TRBD1. CDR1 KGHSH and CDR2 LQKENI come from the germline V gene. The V gene end was trimmed by 3 bases and the J gene end by 3 bases; junction bases not matched to a gene: 5. This CDR3 is 16 amino acids long. The CDR3 region has the DNA TGTGCCAGCTCACCGCCGGGACAGGGGGCCAAAGAGACCCAGTACTTC. Translating gives CASSPPGQGAKETQYF.

This clone turned up a few times. The chain is built from TRBV3-1 (or the pseudogene TRBV3-2) and TRBJ2-1; 11 positions agree with TRBD2. The CDR3 loop spans 17 amino acids. V shed 0 bases, J shed 1 base, and the junction held 2 bases outside the gene matches. The V gene's germline CDR1 is LGHDT and CDR2 YNNKEL (reference sequence). The CDR3 bases are TGTGCCAGCAGCCAAGATAGCGGGGGGGCATCCTACAATGAGCAGTTCTTC. Translating gives CASSQDSGGASYNEQFF.

The chain recombines TRBV20-1 with TRBJ2-3; 9 bases are shared with TRBD2. The CDR3 covers 16 residues. Germline V gene lookup returns CDR1 DFQATT and CDR2 SNEGSKA (reference sequence). J gave up 4 bases and V 3 bases, and 11 bases lay outside the gene matches. The CDR3 DNA reads as TGCAGTGCTAGTCCCGTGGCGGGGGGGGTCGCAGATACGCAGTATTTT. It translates to CSASPVAGGVADTQYF.

The chain is built from TRBV5-1 and TRBJ2-1, with 10 bases identical to TRBD2. The CDR3 is 17 residues long. Germline-derived CDR1 and CDR2 are SGHRS and YFSETQ. V shed 4 bases, J shed 10 bases, and the junction held 17 bases outside the gene matches. In nucleotides, the CDR3 is TGCGCCAGCAGCCCTAGGCCCCTAGCGGGAGACGGGGAGGAGCAGTTCTTC. Its protein is CASSPRPLAGDGEEQFF.

This clone was seen once. This sequence joins TRBV15 and TRBJ2-5; D possibly corresponds to TRBD1 (6 bases). The V end lost 4 bases, the J end lost 4 bases, and 16 bases lay between the germline ends. Looked up from germline, CDR1 is LNHNV and CDR2 is YYDKDF (reference sequence). The CDR3 runs to 15 residues. The CDR3 nucleotides are TGTGCCACCAGCAAACAACAGGGCGGTAGAGAGACCCAGTACTTC. Translated, it gives CATSKQQGGRETQYF. Together with reference TRBV15 and TRBJ2-5, the CDR3 gives the full variable domain: DAMVIQNPRYQVTQFGKPVTLSCSQTLNHNVMYWYQQKSSQAPKLLFHYYDKDFNNEADTPDNFQSRRPNTSFCFLDIRSPGLGDTAMYLCATSKQQGGRETQYFGPGTRLLVL.

The rearrangement links TRBV6-5 to TRBJ2-7; TRBD1 matches 9 bases. CDR1 and CDR2 (germline): MNHEY, SVGAGI. This CDR3 region has 14 residues. V was pared by 6 bases and J by 4 bases, with 7 bases of the junction left unmatched. CDR3 sequence (DNA): TGTGCCAGCAGGCCGGGACAGGGCAATTACGAGCAGTACTTC. It translates to CASRPGQGNYEQYF.

The chain combines TRBV5-4 with TRBJ2-2; possible D gene TRBD2, 5 bases. In germline, CDR1 is SGHNT, CDR2 YYREEE (reference sequence). Trimming took 4 bases from V and 4 from J, leaving 14 bases between them. CDR3 length equals 15 residues. The CDR3 reads CASSRGEGFTGELFF. In DNA, the CDR3 is TGTGCCAGCAGCCGAGGAGAGGGATTCACCGGGGAGCTGTTTTTT.

This clone was detected only once. This rearrangement joins TRBV28 to TRBJ2-4; possible D gene TRBD2, 6 bases. The CDR3 loop spans 14 amino acids. V was cut by 5 bases and J by 7 bases, with 15 bases left in between. Germline values: CDR1 MDHEN, CDR2 SYDVKM. CDR3 bases: TGTGCCAGCAGTCCCGGGGCAGGGAGGAACATTCAGTACTTC. It is translated as CASSPGAGRNIQYF.

This clone was seen a handful of times. This chain joins TRBV28 and TRBJ2-5, with D possibly matching TRBD1 (5 bases). This CDR3 contains 14 residues. V was shortened by 5 bases and J by 4 bases, with 14 bases between the two germline ends. Germline V lookup: CDR1 MDHEN, CDR2 SYDVKM. The CDR3 sequence is CASSGAHLRETQYF. CDR3 bases: TGTGCCAGCAGTGGGGCCCACCTTCGAGAGACCCAGTACTTC.